These 27 T cell receptor beta chains were all obtained from the same sample, sequenced in a study of tumor-infiltrating lymphocytes in primary liver carcinoma. Between 20 and 30 mg of unsorted bulk tissue served as the source from which RNA and DNA were co-extracted. Total RNA amounting to approximately 460 ng was the source from which TCR beta cDNA was made with a constant-region primer. Library construction for TCR beta comprised three nested multiplex PCR rounds performed with slightly modified ARM-PCR. TRBV1-TRBV30 forward primers and a C-beta reverse primer were used in the first two PCR rounds, which each ran for about 11 cycles. In TCRdb, the multiplex PCR reads were re-called with MiXCR into one record per CDR3 protein. This table has 55,000 to 65,000 distinct CDR3 sequences, 65% to 80% appearing once. Sequenced: liver tumor tissue from sampling region 2. Described subset: tumor region T2, inferior pole. Receptors originate from a man between 35 and 55 years old with primary liver carcinoma and hepatitis B virus infection.

Comment on this clonotype: The junction differs from germline at one of its ends, possibly a read error. The V and J genes are TRBV6-6 and TRBJ1-1, with a possible D match to TRBD1 (5 bases). This CDR3 spans 13 amino acids. CDR1 is MNHNY and CDR2 is SVGAGI in the germline V gene (reference sequence). CDR3 sequence (DNA): TGTGCCAGCAGTCGGGCAGAGGACACCGAAGCTTTCTTT. It translates to CASSRAEDTEAFF.

Concerning this clonotype: A junction boundary mismatches the germline segment, possibly from a read error. The chain couples TRBV5-1 to TRBJ2-2; D tentatively reads TRBD1 or TRBD2 (6 bases each). This CDR3 has 14 amino acids. From germline, CDR1 is SGHRS and CDR2 YFSETQ. The CDR3 protein is CASKRGENNGELLF. As DNA, the CDR3 is TGCGCCAGTAAAAGGGGGGAGAACAACGGGGAGCTGCTTTTT.

A remark on this clonotype: The conserved phenylalanine or tryptophan normally closing the CDR3 is absent here, so this likely arose from a read error. The limits of the CDR3 on the DNA are not certain, so only TCRdb's listed CDR3 is given. The chain has TRBV5-5 and TRBJ2-5; the D call TRBD2 from the table was never checked on the DNA. The CDR3 is 14 amino acids long, termini counted. Per the germline V gene, CDR1 is SGHKS and CDR2 is YYEKEE (reference sequence). The CDR3 sequence: CASSSKTRGETKYL.

As to this clonotype: At one boundary the junction diverges from the germline segment, which might be a read error. The rearrangement links TRBV12-3 or TRBV12-4 to TRBJ2-2, with TRBD2 identical over 12 bases. The CDR3 covers 18 residues. The CDR3 DNA is TGTGCCAACAGTTTATCCGGGACTAGCGGGTTGAACACAGGGGAGCTGTTTTTT. Its protein is CANSLSGTSGLNTGELFF.

As for this clonotype: One end of the junction is discordant with germline, which a read error may explain. The rearrangement links TRBV11-3 to TRBJ2-1; unclear D gene. CDR3 length: 14 amino acids. Germline V CDR1 and CDR2: SGHNT, YENEEA. CDR3: CASSLGVSNNDQFF. The CDR3 DNA follows: TGTGCCAGCAGCTTAGGCGTCTCTAACAATGATCAGTTCTTC.

This chain links TRBV29-1 with TRBJ2-7; D unclear. This CDR3 spans 11 amino acids. Germline CDR1 is SQVTM and CDR2 is ANQGSEA. V was pared by 1 base and J by 6 bases, with 7 bases between. The CDR3 DNA reads as TGCAGCGTTGAAGGCGGCTCCGAGCAGTACTTC. This sequence encodes CSVEGGSEQYF.

The chain uses TRBV29-1 and TRBJ2-2; D ambiguous. Looked up from germline, CDR1 is SQVTM and CDR2 is ANQGSEA. Between the trimmed V and J ends, which lost 5 bases and 2 bases, there was a span of 12 bases. CDR3 size: 14 residues. CDR3 amino acids: CSVTLTANTGELFF. The DNA of the CDR3 is TGCAGCGTTACACTAACTGCTAACACCGGGGAGCTGTTTTTT.

This clonotype was seen only a few times. The rearrangement links TRBV6-2 or TRBV6-3 to TRBJ2-2; D possibly matches TRBD1 or TRBD2 (5 bases each). Trimming took 0 bases from V and 6 from J, leaving 20 bases between them. This CDR3 is 18 amino acids long. CDR1 and CDR2 (germline): MNHEY, SVGEGT. CDR3 sequence: CASSYSYPGAGSAGELFF. Here the CDR3 DNA reads TGTGCCAGCAGTTACTCCTACCCCGGGGCAGGATCGGCCGGGGAGCTGTTTTTT.

V gene TRBV29-1 combines with J gene TRBJ2-2, with D possibly TRBD1 on 5 matching bases. The CDR3 totals 13 residues. CDR1 is SQVTM, CDR2 ANQGSEA, per germline. The V gene lost 5 bases and the J gene lost 1 base, with 8 bases spanning the gap. CDR3 sequence reads: CSVYTGNTGELFF. The CDR3 DNA sequence: TGCAGCGTTTATACAGGGAACACCGGGGAGCTGTTTTTT.

This clonotype has only a few counts. J is TRBJ2-1 and V is TRBV7-9; D is unresolved. Trimming removed 1 base from V and 8 bases from J, with 12 bases in between. From germline, CDR1 is SEHNR and CDR2 FQNEAQ (reference sequence). This CDR3 region has 14 residues. CDR3 DNA sequence: TGTGCCAGCAGCTTAGGAAATATAGGCGATGAGCAGTTCTTC. It translates to CASSLGNIGDEQFF.

Comment on this clonotype: A read error may explain this, as a much larger clone is one base away. This CDR3 reads CVSSPIDGSNQPQHF. The CDR3 coding sequence is TGCGTTAGCAGTCCCATAGATGGGAGCAATCAGCCCCAGCATTTT. The rearrangement links TRBV4-1 to TRBJ1-5; the D is unclear. This CDR3 region has 15 residues. The germline V gene encodes CDR1 MGHRA and CDR2 YSYEKL.

V usage is TRBV4-1 and J usage is TRBJ1-3, with no clear D. The CDR3 length is 17 residues. The germline V gene has CDR1 MGHRA and CDR2 YSYEKL. Trimming shortened V by 0 bases and J by 0 bases, and 12 bases separated the two germline ends. CDR3 nucleotides: TGCGCCAGCAGCCAAGATTCCCCTACTCACTCTGGAAACACCATATATTTT. This encodes CASSQDSPTHSGNTIYF.

With respect to this clonotype: An end of the junction differs from the germline gene, which may be a read error. The chain recombines TRBV14 with TRBJ1-1; 8 bases line up with TRBD1. Per the germline V gene, CDR1 is SGHDN and CDR2 is FVKESK. The CDR3 consists of 14 residues. For the CDR3, the DNA is TGTACCAGTAGCCCTTGGGACAGGTTGGATGCGGCTTTCTTT. Protein product: CTSSPWDRLDAAFF. Full variable domain (outside the CDR3, taken from reference TRBV14 and TRBJ1-1): EAGVTQFPSHSVIEKGQTVTLRCDPISGHDNLYWYRRVMGKEIKFLLHFVKESKQDESGMPNNRFLAERTGGTYSTLKVQPAELEDSGVYFCTSSPWDRLDAAFFGQGTRLTVV.

The chain's CDR3 is CASSVGDGTPQYF. DNA for the CDR3: TGTGCCAGCAGCGTAGGGGATGGGACCCCGCAGTACTTC. V usage is TRBV9 and J usage is TRBJ2-7; possibly TRBD1 or TRBD2 for D (5 bases each). The germline V and J ends were trimmed by 0 bases and 9 bases, with 13 bases remaining between them. The CDR3 contains 13 residues. The germline gives CDR1 SGDLS, CDR2 YYNGEE. The complete variable domain, with remaining parts taken from reference TRBV9 and TRBJ2-7, reads DSGVTQTPKHLITATGQRVTLRCSPRSGDLSVYWYQQSLDQGLQFLIQYYNGEERAKGNILERFSAQQFPDLHSELNLSSLELGDSALYFCASSVGDGTPQYFGPGTRLTVT.

On this clonotype itself: The junction departs from the called germline gene at one end, perhaps through a read error. This sequence joins TRBV12-3 or TRBV12-4 and TRBJ2-7; D remains unclear. This CDR3 has 15 residues. The CDR3 reads CANSLLIGLKNEQYF. The DNA of the CDR3 is TGTGCCAACAGTTTATTGATAGGGCTAAAGAACGAGCAGTACTTC.

The gene calls are TRBV6-5 and TRBJ2-7; 13 bases agree with TRBD2. The CDR3 sequence is 17 residues long. V shed 7 bases and J 2 bases; nucleotides not matched to a gene: 11. Germline CDR1 reads MNHEY; CDR2 reads SVGAGI. The CDR3 sequence is CASMTWTSGRLTYEQYF. CDR3 in DNA: TGTGCCAGCATGACATGGACTAGCGGGAGACTAACCTACGAGCAGTACTTC.

This sequence joins TRBV14 and TRBJ2-1; 8 bases are shared with TRBD2. V was pared by 6 bases and J by 5 bases, with 12 bases of the junction left unmatched. Germline V gene data show CDR1 as SGHDN and CDR2 as FVKESK. This CDR3 comprises 16 residues. The CDR3 bases are TGTGCCAGCAGTACCGTAGCGGGACGGGTAAACAATGAGCAGTTCTTC. Translation gives CASSTVAGRVNNEQFF.

As for this clonotype: The junction shows a germline mismatch at one end, possibly a read error. This chain uses TRBV11-1 with TRBJ1-2; D gene uncertain. Germline CDR1 is SGHAT and CDR2 is FQDESV (reference sequence). The CDR3 loop spans 15 amino acids. The CDR3: CANSLSHDNDYGYTF. The CDR3 DNA follows: TGTGCCAACAGCTTATCACATGACAACGACTATGGCTACACCTTC.

V is TRBV10-3 and J is TRBJ2-3; the D call may be TRBD1 or TRBD2 (5 bases each). The CDR3 is made up of 16 amino acids. The germline V gene has CDR1 ENHRY and CDR2 SYGVKD. Trimming took 6 bases from V and 5 from J, leaving 21 bases between them. The CDR3 region has the DNA TGTGCCATCAGGCACACTAGTGGGGCTGGCATAGATACGCAGTATTTT. Residues: CAIRHTSGAGIDTQYF.

The chain's CDR3 is CASRKTPGGTNETRFF. Written as DNA, the CDR3 is TGTGCCAGCAGAAAGACTCCAGGAGGAACAAATGAAACACGGTTTTTT. V is TRBV11-2 and J is TRBJ1-4; D gene uncertain. From germline, CDR1 is SGHAT and CDR2 FQNNGV. The CDR3 covers 16 residues. With 6 bases removed from V and 16 bases from J, the gap between germline ends came to 30 bases.

As regards this clonotype: A read error is possible here, since a much larger clone lies one base away. The chain links TRBV29-1 to TRBJ2-1; D uncertain. The CDR3 is 14 amino acids. The germline V gene encodes CDR1 SQVTM and CDR2 ANQGSEA. CDR3 in amino acids: CRAPDGGRVGEQFF. In DNA, the CDR3 is TGCAGGGCCCCGGATGGCGGCCGGGTAGGAGAGCAGTTCTTC.

The V gene is TRBV4-2, the J gene TRBJ2-1; D gene unclear. There are 14 residues in the CDR3. Germline V gene data show CDR1 as LGHNA and CDR2 as YNFKEQ. V was trimmed by 7 bases and J by 5 bases, leaving 15 bases between them. CDR3 sequence reads: CASILGHGNNEQFF. The CDR3 DNA reads as TGTGCCAGCATCCTAGGGCACGGCAACAATGAGCAGTTCTTC.

In this sample, this clonotype turned up once. This CDR3 fails to terminate in the conserved phenylalanine or tryptophan, so it likely reflects a read error. It is unclear where the CDR3 begins or ends on the DNA, so no DNA is shown, and the CDR3 is as TCRdb lists it. The rearrangement links TRBV11-2 to TRBJ2-7; TRBD1 is the table's D call and was not checked against the DNA. The V gene's germline CDR1 is SGHAT and CDR2 FQNNGV. The CDR3 spans 14 amino acids, including both terminal residues. The chain's CDR3 is CATSLCPTGHELYL.

The chain uses TRBV12-3 or TRBV12-4 and TRBJ2-2, with D possibly TRBD2 on 6 matching bases. Between the trimmed V and J ends, which lost 5 bases and 7 bases, there was a span of 11 bases. The CDR3 consists of 13 residues. This chain's CDR3 is CASSPGRGGELFF. The CDR3 DNA reads TGTGCCAGCAGTCCAGGGCGGGGCGGGGAGCTGTTTTTT.

This clonotype was seen a single time. The conserved phenylalanine or tryptophan is not found at the CDR3 terminus, so this likely reflects a read error. This chain links TRBV29-1 with TRBJ2-3; 10 bases fit TRBD2. This CDR3 contains 14 residues. The V gene end was trimmed by 6 bases and the J gene end by 4 bases; junction bases not matched to a gene: 7. Germline-derived CDR1 and CDR2 are SQVTM and ANQGSEA. CDR3 protein: CSVTLAGVADTQYI. DNA of the CDR3: TGCAGCGTCACTCTAGCGGGAGTAGCAGATACGCAGTATATT.

This clonotype was detected only once. The final CDR3 position lacks the conserved phenylalanine or tryptophan, pointing to a likely read error. The chain combines TRBV10-3 with TRBJ2-7; D might be TRBD2 (5 bases). The V end was cut by 8 bases, the J end by 7 bases, with 18 bases between. The CDR3 is made up of 13 amino acids. Germline V gene data show CDR1 as ENHRY and CDR2 as SYGVKD. CDR3 residues: CAIGPTESGEQYY. The CDR3 DNA reads as TGTGCCATCGGACCCACCGAATCGGGGGAGCAGTACTAC.

A note on this clonotype: One end of the junction fails to match germline, which may point to a read error. The gene calls are TRBV11-1 and TRBJ2-3, with D hard to call. The CDR3 has 15 amino acids. Per germline, CDR1 SGHAT and CDR2 FQDESV (reference sequence). CDR3 nucleotides: TGTACCAGCAGCTTAGAGCCCGGTCGCACAGATACGCAGTATTTT. It translates to CTSSLEPGRTDTQYF.